This TCR beta chain was profiled in a study of shared clonotypes between healthy human individuals. In the study overall: Each donor contributed plates that comprised three CD4 naive, three CD4 memory, two CD8 naive and one CD8 memory.

Within Nashville, Tennessee resided all donors, each a Caucasian adult. Sequencing was performed with immunoSEQ multiplex PCR; in TCRdb, only in-frame clones are kept and a portion is missing. The data hold 2 million to 2.5 million clones, with about 95% observed a single time. As for this clone: Other DNA sequences in this specimen translate into the identical CDR3.

Source material: naive CD4+ T cells sorted from blood. Subset: CD45RA+ positively selected. The receptor comes from a man younger than 35 in good health.

The CDR3 sequence is CASSEAGVGTGELFF. In DNA, the CDR3 is TGCGCCAGCAGTGAAGCGGGAGTGGGGACCGGGGAGCTGTTTTTT. J is TRBJ2-2 and V is TRBV10-1; 8 bases agree with TRBD2. The CDR3 totals 15 residues. CDR1 and CDR2 from the germline V gene are WNHNN and SYGVQD (reference sequence). V lost 3 bases and J lost 5; bases outside the gene matches: 5.